Following are 31 T cell receptor beta chains from one sample sequenced in a study of blood T cell repertoires in COVID-19. Profiled with immunoSEQ multiplex PCR; TCRdb holds only in-frame clones, not every one. This table has 250,000 to 300,000 clones, 85% to 90% appearing once. The sample taken for sequencing was peripheral blood. The receptors were gathered from a woman aged 40 to 50 with acute or convalescent COVID-19.

The CDR3 DNA reads as TGTGCCAGCGCCCCGTCGCGGGAGAGCAATCAGCCCCAGCATTTT. The encoded protein is CASAPSRESNQPQHF. This chain links TRBV6-6 with TRBJ1-5; unclear D gene. The V and J ends lost 8 bases and 1 base respectively, with 15 bases between them. Germline V gene data show CDR1 as MNHNY and CDR2 as SVGAGI (reference sequence). CDR3 length: 15 residues.

The CDR3 reads CASSLSGTDTQYF. Here the CDR3 DNA reads TGTGCCAGCAGCTTGTCGGGAACAGATACGCAGTATTTT. The V gene is TRBV5-6, the J gene TRBJ2-3; the D gene is possibly TRBD2 (5 bases). The germline V gene has CDR1 SGHDT and CDR2 YYEEEE. V lost 1 base, J lost 3 bases, and 6 bases lay in between. CDR3 length: 13 amino acids.

The rearrangement links TRBV3-1 (or the pseudogene TRBV3-2) to TRBJ2-6; TRBD1 matches 9 bases. Germline V CDR1 and CDR2: LGHDT, YNNKEL (reference sequence). This CDR3 is built from 17 residues. CDR3 sequence: CATRGLTGGAGANVLTF. CDR3 in DNA: TGTGCAACCAGGGGGTTAACAGGGGGCGCTGGGGCCAACGTCCTGACTTTC.

The rearrangement joins TRBV9 to TRBJ2-1; 13 bases are shared with TRBD2. Per the germline V gene, CDR1 is SGDLS and CDR2 is YYNGEE. The CDR3 is 16 amino acids. With 4 bases clipped from V and 4 bases from J, the junction kept 5 bases outside the gene matches. The CDR3 here is CASSITSGGVYNEQFF. CDR3 DNA sequence: TGTGCCAGCAGCATAACTAGCGGGGGGGTATACAATGAGCAGTTCTTC. Looking up the rest from reference TRBV9 and TRBJ2-1 gives the full variable domain: DSGVTQTPKHLITATGQRVTLRCSPRSGDLSVYWYQQSLDQGLQFLIQYYNGEERAKGNILERFSAQQFPDLHSELNLSSLELGDSALYFCASSITSGGVYNEQFFGPGTRLTVL.

The V call is TRBV6-5, the J call TRBJ2-1; D is undetermined. Trimming pared 6 bases from V and 6 bases from J, leaving 9 bases between. This CDR3 has 12 residues. CDR1 MNHEY and CDR2 SVGAGI come from the germline V gene. CDR3: CASSRRSNEQFF. The CDR3 DNA reads as TGTGCCAGCAGCAGAAGAAGCAATGAGCAGTTCTTC.

V and J are TRBV6-5 and TRBJ1-1, with 7 bases identical to TRBD1. Per the germline V gene, CDR1 is MNHEY and CDR2 is SVGAGI. This CDR3 spans 14 amino acids. Germline trimming cut 6 bases from V and 5 bases from J; bases unmatched to any gene: 9. As DNA, the CDR3 is TGTGCCAGCAGAAAAGGGACAGTAGGAACTGAAGCTTTCTTT. Protein: CASRKGTVGTEAFF.

The chain combines TRBV27 with TRBJ2-3; 9 bases line up with TRBD2. The V segment lost 7 bases and the J segment 5 bases; nucleotides outside the gene matches: 10. CDR1 and CDR2 from the germline V gene are MNHEY and SMNVEV (reference sequence). This CDR3 is built from 15 residues. CDR3 sequence (DNA): TGTGCCAGCACCACTGGCGGGGGGGACAAAGATACGCAGTATTTT. This codes for CASTTGGGDKDTQYF.

The chain employs TRBV7-9 and TRBJ1-2; D is possibly TRBD1 (5 bases). Trimming left V 1 base short and J 8 bases short, with 11 bases between. The germline gives CDR1 SEHNR, CDR2 FQNEAQ (reference sequence). This CDR3 comprises 13 residues. The CDR3 DNA sequence: TGTGCCAGCAGCTTAGAGGCAGGGAACGGCTACACCTTC. It translates to CASSLEAGNGYTF.

In this sample, this clone turned up once. V and J are TRBV2 and TRBJ1-1; D is undetermined. This CDR3 has 15 residues. V dropped 2 bases and J dropped 1 base, with 11 bases sitting between them. Per the germline V gene, CDR1 is SNHLY and CDR2 is FYNNEI. CDR3 bases: TGTGCCAGCAGTGAAAATGTAGCTCAGAACACTGAAGCTTTCTTT. This codes for CASSENVAQNTEAFF.

The CDR3 is CAWSETDNSPLHF. The CDR3 nucleotides are TGTGCCTGGAGTGAGACAGATAATTCACCCCTCCACTTT. This chain joins TRBV30 and TRBJ1-6; a weak D match, TRBD1 (5 bases). The V gene's germline CDR1 is GTSNPN and CDR2 SVGIG (reference sequence). Trimming removed 1 base from V and 5 bases from J, with 6 bases in between. The CDR3 length is 13 residues.

This sequence joins TRBV19 and TRBJ1-2; 9 nucleotides match TRBD1. Germline assignment: CDR1 LNHDA and CDR2 SQIVND (reference sequence). CDR3 length equals 19 residues. V lost 4 bases to trimming and J lost 0 bases; unmatched junction nucleotides: 15. In DNA, the CDR3 is TGTGCCAGTAGTACCCGATTCACAGGGGGCGCTTGGGCTAACTATGGCTACACCTTC. This codes for CASSTRFTGGAWANYGYTF.

The V call is TRBV2, the J call TRBJ1-1; D remains ambiguous. Per germline, CDR1 SNHLY and CDR2 FYNNEI. The CDR3 covers 11 residues. V lost 5 bases and J lost 8, with 9 bases in between. CDR3: CASSTRQEAFF. The CDR3 DNA reads TGTGCCAGCAGTACCCGACAAGAAGCTTTCTTT. Together with reference TRBV2 and TRBJ1-1, the CDR3 gives the full variable domain: EPEVTQTPSHQVTQMGQEVILRCVPISNHLYFYWYRQILGQKVEFLVSFYNNEISEKSEIFDDQFSVERPDGSNFTLKIRSTKLEDSAMYFCASSTRQEAFFGQGTRLTVV.

This chain connects TRBV2 to TRBJ2-1, with 10 bases fitting TRBD2. CDR3 length: 15 residues. Per the germline V gene, CDR1 is SNHLY and CDR2 is FYNNEI. V was pared by 4 bases and J by 1 base, with 1 base of the junction left unmatched. The CDR3 spells CASSASGGSYNEQFF. The DNA of the CDR3 is TGTGCCAGCAGTGCTAGCGGGGGTTCCTACAATGAGCAGTTCTTC.

The J gene is TRBJ2-2, the V gene TRBV29-1; D is possibly TRBD1 (5 bases). Trimming stripped 0 bases from V and 2 bases from J, with 10 bases between. CDR3 length: 15 residues. CDR1 is SQVTM and CDR2 is ANQGSEA in the germline V gene. CDR3 sequence (DNA): TGCAGCGTTGAAGAAAGGCAGGGAAACACCGGGGAGCTGTTTTTT. Translating gives CSVEERQGNTGELFF.

This sequence joins TRBV15 and TRBJ1-2; possible D gene TRBD1, 6 bases. This CDR3 spans 16 amino acids. Trimming removed 0 bases at V and 0 bases at J, with 11 bases between. Germline CDR1 is LNHNV and CDR2 is YYDKDF (reference sequence). The CDR3 is CATSRDRTAANYGYTF. In nucleotides, the CDR3 is TGTGCCACCAGCAGAGATCGGACAGCTGCTAACTATGGCTACACCTTC.

The sample holds one count of this clone. The chain is built from TRBV11-2 and TRBJ1-6, with TRBD1 matching over 7 bases. This CDR3 comprises 18 residues. The ends lost 1 base at V and 5 bases at J; junction bases unmatched: 11. Germline lookup yields CDR1 SGHAT and CDR2 FQNNGV. This CDR3 is CASSLADRRPPDNSPLHF. CDR3 bases: TGTGCCAGCAGCTTAGCGGACAGGCGACCCCCCGATAATTCACCCCTCCACTTT.

This chain joins TRBV7-3 and TRBJ2-3; D possibly corresponds to TRBD1 (6 bases). In germline, CDR1 is SGHTA, CDR2 FQGTGA. V lost 5 bases, J lost 7 bases, and 7 bases lay in between. The CDR3 extends over 11 amino acids. The CDR3 sequence is CASSRGNTQYF. The DNA of the CDR3 is TGTGCCAGCAGCAGGGGGAATACGCAGTATTTT.

The chain combines TRBV2 with TRBJ2-3; 7 nucleotides line up with TRBD2. V dropped 1 base and J dropped 2; count of bases not matched to a gene: 3. The CDR3 totals 15 residues. Germline V gene sequence: CDR1 SNHLY, CDR2 FYNNEI. The CDR3, as DNA: TGTGCCAGCAGTGAAGGGGGGACTAACACAGATACGCAGTATTTT. This sequence encodes CASSEGGTNTDTQYF.

The chain combines TRBV5-6 with TRBJ1-2; 7 bases match TRBD1. The CDR3 totals 15 residues. Germline values: CDR1 SGHDT, CDR2 YYEEEE. J was trimmed by 5 bases and V by 2 bases; bases with no gene match: 9. CDR3 sequence (DNA): TGTGCCAGCAGCTTTTGGACAGGTTCGAAGTATGGCTACACCTTC. Its translation is CASSFWTGSKYGYTF.

The count of this clone is one. The genes are TRBV25-1 and TRBJ1-4; 12 positions match TRBD1. J gave up 4 bases and V 6 bases, and 6 bases lay outside the gene matches. Looked up from germline, CDR1 is MGHDK and CDR2 is SYGVNS. The CDR3 is 16 amino acids. For the CDR3, the DNA is TGTGCCAGCAGGACGGGACAGGGGGCGCATAATGAAAAACTGTTTTTT. This translates into CASRTGQGAHNEKLFF.

The CDR3 DNA reads as TGTGCCAGCAGCCCCGGGACATACTATGGCTACACCTTC. Amino acids: CASSPGTYYGYTF. The chain carries TRBV7-9 and TRBJ1-2; maybe TRBD1 (6 bases). This CDR3 region has 13 residues. CDR1 is SEHNR, CDR2 FQNEAQ, per germline (reference sequence). V was clipped by 5 bases and J by 3 bases, with 10 bases between them.

The chain combines TRBV27 with TRBJ2-1; 10 positions match TRBD2. Germline CDR1 MNHEY, CDR2 SMNVEV (reference sequence). The CDR3 runs 15 residues. With V trimmed by 3 bases and J by 5 bases, 4 bases remained unmatched. The CDR3 sequence is CASSFGLAGDNEQFF. The CDR3 nucleotides read TGTGCCAGCAGTTTCGGTCTAGCGGGGGACAATGAGCAGTTCTTC.

The J gene is TRBJ2-3, the V gene TRBV5-1; TRBD2 agrees at 10 bases. With V trimmed by 2 bases and J by 6 bases, 9 bases remained unmatched. Germline lookup yields CDR1 SGHRS and CDR2 YFSETQ. The CDR3 is 16 amino acids. The CDR3 nucleotides read TGCGCCAGCAGCTTCAAAGCGGGGGGGCCGACCGATACGCAGTATTTT. Translation: CASSFKAGGPTDTQYF.

This clone is a singleton in its sample. The genes are TRBV12-3 or TRBV12-4 and TRBJ1-5; tentatively, D is TRBD1 (6 bases). V lost 3 bases and J 5 bases, leaving 8 bases between the germline ends. The CDR3 extends over 13 amino acids. For the CDR3, the DNA is TGTGCCAGCAGTTTGGACAGTTATCAGCCCCAGCATTTT. Translated: CASSLDSYQPQHF.

The chain employs TRBV5-6 and TRBJ1-3; a weak D match, TRBD1 (6 bases). The CDR3 totals 13 residues. Looked up from germline, CDR1 is SGHDT and CDR2 is YYEEEE. V lost 0 bases, J lost 8 bases, and 9 bases lay in between. The CDR3 coding sequence is TGTGCCAGCAGCTTGGTGGCAGGGGACACCATATATTTT. It encodes CASSLVAGDTIYF.

The rearrangement uses TRBV7-2 and TRBJ1-1; 9 nucleotides align to TRBD1. The germline V gene encodes CDR1 SGHTA and CDR2 FQGNSA. This CDR3 has 14 amino acids. The V and J ends lost 3 bases and 5 bases, in that order; junction bases with no gene match: 4. DNA for the CDR3: TGTGCCAGCAGCTTCAGGACAGGGGCGACTGAAGCTTTCTTT. Amino acid sequence: CASSFRTGATEAFF. The whole variable domain, remainder taken from reference TRBV7-2 and TRBJ1-1, is GAGVSQSPSNKVTEKGKDVELRCDPISGHTALYWYRQSLGQGLEFLIYFQGNSAPDKSGLPSDRFSAERTGGSVSTLTIQRTQQEDSAVYLCASSFRTGATEAFFGQGTRLTVV.

V and J are TRBV10-3 and TRBJ1-1; maybe TRBD1 (6 bases). Germline-derived CDR1 and CDR2 are ENHRY and SYGVKD. The length of the CDR3 is 15 residues. The V and J ends lost 6 bases and 3 bases respectively, with 17 bases between them. CDR3 in amino acids: CAISRGEGVDTEAFF. The DNA of the CDR3 is TGTGCCATCAGCCGGGGGGAGGGGGTCGACACTGAAGCTTTCTTT.

V and J are TRBV10-2 and TRBJ1-4, with a possible D match to TRBD1 (6 bases). Trimming left V 2 bases short and J 8 bases short, with 15 bases between. The CDR3 is 15 amino acids. CDR1 is WSHSY and CDR2 is SAAADI in the germline V gene. CDR3 coding DNA: TGCGCCAGCAGTGAGCCCTCAGGGGATGGGGAAAAACTGTTTTTT. This encodes CASSEPSGDGEKLFF.

V and J are TRBV5-1 and TRBJ1-5, with D tentatively TRBD1 (5 bases). V lost 5 bases, J lost 7 bases, and 13 bases lay in between. Germline CDR1 is SGHRS and CDR2 is YFSETQ. The CDR3 runs 13 residues. DNA for the CDR3: TGCGCCAGCAGTTATGACAGTTTGCAGCCCCAGCATTTT. Translation: CASSYDSLQPQHF.

V gene TRBV11-2 combines with J gene TRBJ2-2, with D unresolved. The ends were cut back, 5 bases at V and 0 bases at J, with 7 bases in the middle. CDR3 length: 14 residues. Germline CDR1 reads SGHAT; CDR2 reads FQNNGV. The CDR3 DNA sequence: TGTGCCAGCAGCCGACTCTCGAACACCGGGGAGCTGTTTTTT. Amino acids: CASSRLSNTGELFF. Full variable domain (rest looked up from reference TRBV11-2 and TRBJ2-2): EAGVAQSPRYKIIEKRQSVAFWCNPISGHATLYWYQQILGQGPKLLIQFQNNGVVDDSQLPKDRFSAERLKGVDSTLKIQPAKLEDSAVYLCASSRLSNTGELFFGEGSRLTVL.

The chain links TRBV5-1 to TRBJ1-2; the D gene is possibly TRBD1 (5 bases). Germline V gene data show CDR1 as SGHRS and CDR2 as YFSETQ. The V end was cut by 2 bases, the J end by 6 bases, with 11 bases between. The CDR3 is 13 residues long. This CDR3 reads CASSLPGNDGYTF. The CDR3 DNA follows: TGCGCCAGCAGCTTACCAGGGAACGATGGCTACACCTTC.